Sequencing of this T cell receptor beta chain was carried out in a study of T cells in Graves' hyperthyroidism and ophthalmopathy. The investigators amplified TCR beta CDR3 regions from RNA transcripts. The HTBI primer set was used in a first-round RT-PCR of the TCR CDR3. TCRdb re-derived calls from the multiplex PCR reads in MiXCR, one entry per CDR3 protein. The profile covers 90,000 to 120,000 distinct CDR3 sequences, with 15% to 20% appearing a single time and 40% to 50% taken by the ten largest. The receptor was derived from a woman in her forties or fifties with Graves' hyperthyroidism. What was sequenced was blood.

The CDR3 DNA sequence: TGTGCCAGCCAACCCAACAGGGCTTCCTACGAGCAGTACTTC. Residues: CASQPNRASYEQYF. This sequence joins TRBV27 and TRBJ2-7; maybe TRBD1 (6 bases). This CDR3 contains 14 residues. Germline assignment: CDR1 MNHEY and CDR2 SMNVEV (reference sequence). V was trimmed by 8 bases and J by 1 base, leaving 15 bases between them.